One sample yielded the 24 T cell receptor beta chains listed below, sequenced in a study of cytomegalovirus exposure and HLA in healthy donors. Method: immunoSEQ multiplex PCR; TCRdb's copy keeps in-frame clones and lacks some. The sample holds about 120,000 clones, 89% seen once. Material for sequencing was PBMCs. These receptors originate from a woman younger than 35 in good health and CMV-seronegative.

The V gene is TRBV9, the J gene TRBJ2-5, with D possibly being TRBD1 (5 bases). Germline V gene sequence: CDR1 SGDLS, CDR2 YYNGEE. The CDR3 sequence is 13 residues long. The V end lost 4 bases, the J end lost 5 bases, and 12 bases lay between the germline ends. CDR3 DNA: TGTGCCAGCAGCTTGGCAGGGTCCGAGACCCAGTACTTC. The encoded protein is CASSLAGSETQYF. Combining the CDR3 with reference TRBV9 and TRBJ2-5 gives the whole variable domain DSGVTQTPKHLITATGQRVTLRCSPRSGDLSVYWYQQSLDQGLQFLIQYYNGEERAKGNILERFSAQQFPDLHSELNLSSLELGDSALYFCASSLAGSETQYFGPGTRLLVL.

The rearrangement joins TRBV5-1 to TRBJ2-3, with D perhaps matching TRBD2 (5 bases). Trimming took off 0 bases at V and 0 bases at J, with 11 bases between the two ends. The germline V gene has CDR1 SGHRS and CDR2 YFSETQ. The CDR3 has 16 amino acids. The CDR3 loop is CASSLGLLTSTDTQYF. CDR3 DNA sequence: TGCGCCAGCAGCTTGGGACTACTTACTAGCACAGATACGCAGTATTTT.

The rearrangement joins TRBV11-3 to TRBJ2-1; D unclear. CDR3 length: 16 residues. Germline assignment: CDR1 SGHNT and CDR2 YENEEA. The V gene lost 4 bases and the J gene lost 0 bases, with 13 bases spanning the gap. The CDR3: CASSSLQSGSYNEQFF. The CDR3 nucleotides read TGTGCCAGCAGCTCCTTACAGTCAGGCTCCTACAATGAGCAGTTCTTC. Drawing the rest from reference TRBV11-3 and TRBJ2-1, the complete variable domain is EAGVVQSPRYKIIEKKQPVAFWCNPISGHNTLYWYLQNLGQGPELLIRYENEEAVDDSQLPKDRFSAERLKGVDSTLKIQPAELGDSAVYLCASSSLQSGSYNEQFFGPGTRLTVL.

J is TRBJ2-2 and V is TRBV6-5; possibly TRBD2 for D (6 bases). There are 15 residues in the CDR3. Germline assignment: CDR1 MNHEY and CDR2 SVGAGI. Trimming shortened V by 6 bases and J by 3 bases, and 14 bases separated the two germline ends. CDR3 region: CASSRGLLYTGELFF. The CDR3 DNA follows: TGTGCCAGCAGCCGGGGACTTCTTTACACCGGGGAGCTGTTTTTT.

The CDR3 region is CASSVVTTGELFF. The DNA of the CDR3 is TGTGCCAGCAGCGTAGTTACTACCGGGGAGCTGTTTTTT. The chain joins TRBV9 to TRBJ2-2; D remains ambiguous. The CDR3 spans 13 residues. V lost 0 bases and J lost 5, with 5 bases in between. The germline V gene encodes CDR1 SGDLS and CDR2 YYNGEE.

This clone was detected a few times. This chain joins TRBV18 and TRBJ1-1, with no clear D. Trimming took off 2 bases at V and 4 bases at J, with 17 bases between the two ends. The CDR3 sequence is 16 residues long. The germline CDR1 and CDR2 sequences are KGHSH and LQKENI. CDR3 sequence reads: CASSPGPGKEGTEAFF. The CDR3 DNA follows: TGTGCCAGCTCACCAGGACCGGGGAAAGAGGGCACTGAAGCTTTCTTT.

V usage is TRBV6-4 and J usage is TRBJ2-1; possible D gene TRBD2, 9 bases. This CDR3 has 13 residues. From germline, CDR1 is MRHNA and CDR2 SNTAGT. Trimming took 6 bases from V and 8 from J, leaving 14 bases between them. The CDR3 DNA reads TGTGCCAGCAGCCTAGCGGGACAGGATGAGCAGTTCTTC. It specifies CASSLAGQDEQFF.

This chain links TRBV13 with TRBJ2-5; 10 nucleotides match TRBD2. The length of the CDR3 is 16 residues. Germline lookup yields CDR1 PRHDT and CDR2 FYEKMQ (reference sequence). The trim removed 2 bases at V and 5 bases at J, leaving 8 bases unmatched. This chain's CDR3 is CASSLLPLAGQETQYF. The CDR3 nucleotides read TGTGCCAGCAGCTTATTACCACTAGCGGGACAGGAGACCCAGTACTTC.

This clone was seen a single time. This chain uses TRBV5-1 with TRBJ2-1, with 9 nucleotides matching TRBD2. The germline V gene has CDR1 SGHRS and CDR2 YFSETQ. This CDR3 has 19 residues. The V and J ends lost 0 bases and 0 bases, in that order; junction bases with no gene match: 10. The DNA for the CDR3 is TGCGCCAGCAGCTTGGCCGGCGGGAGGGCCTCGGGCTCCTACAATGAGCAGTTCTTC. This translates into CASSLAGGRASGSYNEQFF. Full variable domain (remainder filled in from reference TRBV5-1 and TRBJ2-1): KAGVTQTPRYLIKTRGQQVTLSCSPISGHRSVSWYQQTPGQGLQFLFEYFSETQRNKGNFPGRFSGRQFSNSRSEMNVSTLELGDSALYLCASSLAGGRASGSYNEQFFGPGTRLTVL.

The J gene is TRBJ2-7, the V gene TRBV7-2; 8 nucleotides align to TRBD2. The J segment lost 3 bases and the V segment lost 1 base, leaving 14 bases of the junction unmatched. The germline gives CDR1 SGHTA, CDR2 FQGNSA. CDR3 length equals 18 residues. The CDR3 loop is CASSLGPSGRLVYYEQYF. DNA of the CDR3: TGTGCCAGCAGCTTAGGTCCCAGCGGGAGACTGGTCTACTACGAGCAGTACTTC.

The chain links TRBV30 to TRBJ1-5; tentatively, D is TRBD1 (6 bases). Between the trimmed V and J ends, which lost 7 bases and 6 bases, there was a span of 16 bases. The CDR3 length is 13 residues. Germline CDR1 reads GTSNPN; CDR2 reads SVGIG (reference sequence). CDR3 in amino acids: CASGGRASQPQHF. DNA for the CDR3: TGTGCCTCGGGGGGCAGGGCTAGTCAGCCCCAGCATTTT.

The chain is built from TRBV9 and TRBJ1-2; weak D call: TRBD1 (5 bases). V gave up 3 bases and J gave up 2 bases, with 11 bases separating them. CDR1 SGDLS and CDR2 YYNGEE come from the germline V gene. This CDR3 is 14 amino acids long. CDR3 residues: CASSALTVNYGYTF. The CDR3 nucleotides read TGTGCCAGCAGCGCGCTGACAGTAAACTATGGCTACACCTTC.

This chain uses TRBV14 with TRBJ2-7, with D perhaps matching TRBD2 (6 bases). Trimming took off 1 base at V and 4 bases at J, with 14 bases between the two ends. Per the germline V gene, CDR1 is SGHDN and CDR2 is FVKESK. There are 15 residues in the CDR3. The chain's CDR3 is CASSQVESSGYEQYF. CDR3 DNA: TGTGCCAGCAGCCAAGTTGAGAGCAGCGGGTACGAGCAGTACTTC.

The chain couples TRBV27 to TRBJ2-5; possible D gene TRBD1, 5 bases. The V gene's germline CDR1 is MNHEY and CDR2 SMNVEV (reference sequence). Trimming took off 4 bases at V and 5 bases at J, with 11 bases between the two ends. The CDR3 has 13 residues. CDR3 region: CASSWAGQETQYF. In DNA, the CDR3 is TGTGCCAGCAGTTGGGCAGGGCAGGAGACCCAGTACTTC.

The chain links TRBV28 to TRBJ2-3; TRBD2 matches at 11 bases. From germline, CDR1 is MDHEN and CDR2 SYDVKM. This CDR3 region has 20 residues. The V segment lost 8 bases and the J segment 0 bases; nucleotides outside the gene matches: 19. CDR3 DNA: TGTGCCAGCGGAACTCCGAGTCTAGCGGGAGGACCTGCTAGCACAGATACGCAGTATTTT. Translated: CASGTPSLAGGPASTDTQYF.

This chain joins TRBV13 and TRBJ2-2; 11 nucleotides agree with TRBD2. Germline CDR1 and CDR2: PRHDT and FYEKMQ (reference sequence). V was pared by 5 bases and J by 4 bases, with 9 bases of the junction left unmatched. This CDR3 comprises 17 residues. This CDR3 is CASSPSGTSGATGELFF. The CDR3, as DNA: TGTGCCAGCAGCCCTTCCGGGACTAGCGGAGCCACCGGGGAGCTGTTTTTT.

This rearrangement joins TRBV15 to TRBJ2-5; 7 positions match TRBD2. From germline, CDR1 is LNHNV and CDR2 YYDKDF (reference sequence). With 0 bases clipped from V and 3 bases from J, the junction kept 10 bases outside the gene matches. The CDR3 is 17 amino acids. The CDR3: CATSRDHLLGREETQYF. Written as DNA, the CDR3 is TGTGCCACCAGCAGAGATCACCTTTTAGGGAGGGAAGAGACCCAGTACTTC.

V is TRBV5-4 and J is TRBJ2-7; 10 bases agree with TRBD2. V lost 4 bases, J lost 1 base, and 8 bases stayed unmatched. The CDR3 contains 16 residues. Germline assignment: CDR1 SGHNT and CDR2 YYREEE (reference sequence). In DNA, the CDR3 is TGTGCCAGCAGCCCCCTAGGACTAGCGGAATCCTACGAGCAGTACTTC. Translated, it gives CASSPLGLAESYEQYF.

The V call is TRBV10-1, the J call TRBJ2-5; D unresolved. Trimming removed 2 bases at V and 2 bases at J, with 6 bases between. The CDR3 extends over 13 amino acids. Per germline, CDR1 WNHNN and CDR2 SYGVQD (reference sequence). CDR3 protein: CASSENRQETQYF. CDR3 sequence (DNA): TGCGCCAGCAGTGAGAACAGACAAGAGACCCAGTACTTC.

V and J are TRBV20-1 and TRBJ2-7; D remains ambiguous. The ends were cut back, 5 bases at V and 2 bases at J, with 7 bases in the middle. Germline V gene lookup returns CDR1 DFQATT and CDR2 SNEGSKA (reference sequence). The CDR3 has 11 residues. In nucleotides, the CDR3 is TGCAGTGCTGTTGAGACCTACGAGCAGTACTTC. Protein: CSAVETYEQYF.

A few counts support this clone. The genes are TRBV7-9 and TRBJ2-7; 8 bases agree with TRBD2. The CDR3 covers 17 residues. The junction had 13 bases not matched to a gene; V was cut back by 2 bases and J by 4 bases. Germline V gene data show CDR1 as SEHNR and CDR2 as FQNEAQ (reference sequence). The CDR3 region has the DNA TGTGCCAGCAGCTTAAGCGGCCTAGCGGGCCTACTTTACGAGCAGTACTTC. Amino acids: CASSLSGLAGLLYEQYF.

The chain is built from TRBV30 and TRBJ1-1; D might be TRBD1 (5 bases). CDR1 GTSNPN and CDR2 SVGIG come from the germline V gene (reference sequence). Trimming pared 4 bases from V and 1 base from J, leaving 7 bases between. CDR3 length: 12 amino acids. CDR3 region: CAWNRQNTEAFF. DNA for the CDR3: TGTGCCTGGAACAGGCAGAACACTGAAGCTTTCTTT.

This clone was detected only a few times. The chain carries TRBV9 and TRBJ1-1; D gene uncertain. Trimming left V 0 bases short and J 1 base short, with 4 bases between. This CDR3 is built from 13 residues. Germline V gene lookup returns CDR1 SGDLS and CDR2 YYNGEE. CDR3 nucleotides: TGTGCCAGCAGCGTAGACAGGAACACTGAAGCTTTCTTT. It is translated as CASSVDRNTEAFF. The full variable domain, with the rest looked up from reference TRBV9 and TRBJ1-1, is DSGVTQTPKHLITATGQRVTLRCSPRSGDLSVYWYQQSLDQGLQFLIQYYNGEERAKGNILERFSAQQFPDLHSELNLSSLELGDSALYFCASSVDRNTEAFFGQGTRLTVV.

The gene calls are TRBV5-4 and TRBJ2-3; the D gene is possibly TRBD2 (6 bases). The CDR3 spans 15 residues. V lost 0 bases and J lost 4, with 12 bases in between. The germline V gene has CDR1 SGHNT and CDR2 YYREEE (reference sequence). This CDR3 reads CASSLELARSDTQYF. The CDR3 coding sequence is TGTGCCAGCAGCTTGGAGCTAGCGCGCTCAGATACGCAGTATTTT.